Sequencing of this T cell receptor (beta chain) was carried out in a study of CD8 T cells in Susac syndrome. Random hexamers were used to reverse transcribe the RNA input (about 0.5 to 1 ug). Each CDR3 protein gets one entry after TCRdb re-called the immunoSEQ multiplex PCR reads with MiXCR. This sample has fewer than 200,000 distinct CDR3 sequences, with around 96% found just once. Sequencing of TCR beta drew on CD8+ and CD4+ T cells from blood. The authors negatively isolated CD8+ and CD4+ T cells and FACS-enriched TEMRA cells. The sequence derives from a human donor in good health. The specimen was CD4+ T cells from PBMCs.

This CDR3 reads CASSQPQGGNTDTQYF. CDR3 bases: TGTGCCAGCAGCCAACCCCAGGGGGGGAACACAGATACGCAGTATTTT. This chain joins TRBV3-1 and TRBJ2-3; D tentatively reads TRBD1 or TRBD2 (7 bases each). Trimming cost V 2 bases and J 2 bases, with 14 bases left between them. The CDR3 length is 16 residues. Germline-derived CDR1 and CDR2 are LGHDT and YNNKEL (reference sequence).